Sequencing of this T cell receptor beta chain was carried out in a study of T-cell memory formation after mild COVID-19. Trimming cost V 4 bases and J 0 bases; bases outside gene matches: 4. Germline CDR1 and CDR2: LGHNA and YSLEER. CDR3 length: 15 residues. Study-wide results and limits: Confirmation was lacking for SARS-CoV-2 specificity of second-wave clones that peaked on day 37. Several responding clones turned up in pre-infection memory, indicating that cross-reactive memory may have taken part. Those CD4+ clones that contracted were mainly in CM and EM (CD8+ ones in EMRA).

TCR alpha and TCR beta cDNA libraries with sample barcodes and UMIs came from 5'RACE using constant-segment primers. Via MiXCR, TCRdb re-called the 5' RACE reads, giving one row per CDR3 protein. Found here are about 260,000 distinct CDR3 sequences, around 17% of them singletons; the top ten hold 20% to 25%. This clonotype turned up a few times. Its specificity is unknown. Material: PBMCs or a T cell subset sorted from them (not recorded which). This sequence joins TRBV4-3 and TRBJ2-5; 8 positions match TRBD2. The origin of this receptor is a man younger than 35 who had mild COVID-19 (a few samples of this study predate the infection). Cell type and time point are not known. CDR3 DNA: TGCGCCAGCAGCCGAACGGGGGGGTACCAAGAGACCCAGTACTTC. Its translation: CASSRTGGYQETQYF.